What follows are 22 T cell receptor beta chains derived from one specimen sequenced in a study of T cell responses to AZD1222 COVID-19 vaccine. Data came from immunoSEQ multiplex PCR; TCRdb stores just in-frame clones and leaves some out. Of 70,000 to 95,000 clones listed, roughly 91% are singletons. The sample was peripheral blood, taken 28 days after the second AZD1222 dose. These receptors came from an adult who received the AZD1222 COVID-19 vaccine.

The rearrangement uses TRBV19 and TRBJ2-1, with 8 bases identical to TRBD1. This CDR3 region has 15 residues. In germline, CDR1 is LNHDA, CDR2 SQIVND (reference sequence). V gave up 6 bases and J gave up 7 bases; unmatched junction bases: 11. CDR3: CASRLRDRSLNEQFF. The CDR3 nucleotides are TGTGCCAGTAGATTGCGGGACAGGAGCTTAAATGAGCAGTTCTTC.

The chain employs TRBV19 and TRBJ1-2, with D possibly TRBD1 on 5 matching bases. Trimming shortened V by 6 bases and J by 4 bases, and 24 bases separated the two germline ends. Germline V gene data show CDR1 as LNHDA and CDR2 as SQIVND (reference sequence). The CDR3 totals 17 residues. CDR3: CASSLNPGPSEGYGYTF. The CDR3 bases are TGTGCCAGTAGCTTGAATCCGGGACCCTCAGAGGGCTATGGCTACACCTTC.

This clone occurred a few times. The CDR3 DNA is TGTGCCAGCACTAAGTTCGCCCGGGCTGCGAACACTGAAGCTTTCTTT. Protein product: CASTKFARAANTEAFF. V is TRBV27 and J is TRBJ1-1; D uncertain. The CDR3 runs to 16 residues. Per the germline V gene, CDR1 is MNHEY and CDR2 is SMNVEV (reference sequence). V was cut by 7 bases and J by 1 base, with 19 bases left in between.

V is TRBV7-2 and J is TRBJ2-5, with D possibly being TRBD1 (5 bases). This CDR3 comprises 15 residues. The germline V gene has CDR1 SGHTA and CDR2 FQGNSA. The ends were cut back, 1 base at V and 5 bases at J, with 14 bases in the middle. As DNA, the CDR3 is TGTGCCAGCAGCTTAGACGCAGGGCAGTGGGAGACCCAGTACTTC. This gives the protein CASSLDAGQWETQYF.

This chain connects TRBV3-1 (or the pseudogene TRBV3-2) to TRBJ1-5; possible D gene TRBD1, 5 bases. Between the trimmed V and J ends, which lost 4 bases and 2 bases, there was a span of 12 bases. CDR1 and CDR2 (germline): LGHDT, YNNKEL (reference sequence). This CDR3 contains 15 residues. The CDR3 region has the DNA TGTGCCAGCAGCCCTCAGGGAGGGGGCAATCAGCCCCAGCATTTT. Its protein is CASSPQGGGNQPQHF.

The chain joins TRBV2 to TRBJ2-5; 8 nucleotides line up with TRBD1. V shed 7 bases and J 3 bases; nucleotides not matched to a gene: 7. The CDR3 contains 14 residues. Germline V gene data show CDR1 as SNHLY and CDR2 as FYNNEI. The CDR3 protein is CASTPSGGKETQYF. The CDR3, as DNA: TGTGCCAGCACCCCCTCAGGGGGCAAAGAGACCCAGTACTTC.

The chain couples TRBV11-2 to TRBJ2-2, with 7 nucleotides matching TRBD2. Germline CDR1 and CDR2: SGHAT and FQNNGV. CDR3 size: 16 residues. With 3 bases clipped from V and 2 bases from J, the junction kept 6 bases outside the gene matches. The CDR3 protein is CASSFAGVGNTGELFF. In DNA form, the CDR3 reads TGTGCCAGCAGCTTCGCGGGGGTGGGCAACACCGGGGAGCTGTTTTTT.

The CDR3 DNA is TGTGCCAGCAGTGAAGCGCTTGCGGGGGGCGTGACCCAGTACTTC. It yields the protein CASSEALAGGVTQYF. The rearrangement uses TRBV2 and TRBJ2-5; 8 bases are a match to TRBD2. Per germline, CDR1 SNHLY and CDR2 FYNNEI. With 0 bases clipped from V and 7 bases from J, the junction kept 7 bases outside the gene matches. This CDR3 region has 15 residues.

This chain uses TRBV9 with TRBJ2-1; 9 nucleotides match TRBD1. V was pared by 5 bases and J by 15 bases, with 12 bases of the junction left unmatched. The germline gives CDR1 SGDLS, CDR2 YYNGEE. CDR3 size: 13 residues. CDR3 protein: CASRASGTGLLFF. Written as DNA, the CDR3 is TGTGCCAGCAGAGCCTCCGGGACAGGGCTTCTGTTCTTC. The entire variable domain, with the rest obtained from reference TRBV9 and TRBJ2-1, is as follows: DSGVTQTPKHLITATGQRVTLRCSPRSGDLSVYWYQQSLDQGLQFLIQYYNGEERAKGNILERFSAQQFPDLHSELNLSSLELGDSALYFCASRASGTGLLFFGPGTRLTVL.

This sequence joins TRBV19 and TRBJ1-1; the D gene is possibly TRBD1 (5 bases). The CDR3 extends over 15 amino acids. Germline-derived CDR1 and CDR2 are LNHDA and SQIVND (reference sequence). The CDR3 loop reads CAAKQDHWGNTEAFF. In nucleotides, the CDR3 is TGTGCAGCTAAACAGGACCACTGGGGGAACACTGAAGCTTTCTTT.

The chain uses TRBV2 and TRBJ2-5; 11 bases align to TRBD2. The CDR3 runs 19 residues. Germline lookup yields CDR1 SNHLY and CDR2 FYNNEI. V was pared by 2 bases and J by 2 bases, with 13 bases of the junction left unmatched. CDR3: CASSEPPRTSGRLQETQYF. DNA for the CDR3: TGTGCCAGCAGTGAACCCCCCCGGACTAGCGGGCGATTACAAGAGACCCAGTACTTC.

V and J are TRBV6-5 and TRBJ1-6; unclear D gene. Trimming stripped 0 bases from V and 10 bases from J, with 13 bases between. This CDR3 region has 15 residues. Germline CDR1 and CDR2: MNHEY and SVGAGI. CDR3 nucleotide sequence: TGTGCCAGCAGTTACTCGCGCAGGCCTGGCTCACCCCTCCACTTT. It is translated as CASSYSRRPGSPLHF.

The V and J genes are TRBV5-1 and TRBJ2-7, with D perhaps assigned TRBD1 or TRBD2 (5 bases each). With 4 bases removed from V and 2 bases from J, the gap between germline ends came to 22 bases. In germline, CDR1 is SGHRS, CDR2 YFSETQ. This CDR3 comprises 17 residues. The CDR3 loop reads CASSPQGSQRGAYEQYF. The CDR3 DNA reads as TGCGCCAGCAGCCCGCAAGGAAGCCAAAGAGGGGCCTACGAGCAGTACTTC.

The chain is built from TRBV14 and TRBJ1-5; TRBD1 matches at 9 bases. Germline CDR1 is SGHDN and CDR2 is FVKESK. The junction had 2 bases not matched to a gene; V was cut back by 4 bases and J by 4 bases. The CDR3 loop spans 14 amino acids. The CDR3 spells CASSPGQGNQPQHF. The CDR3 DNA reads TGTGCCAGCAGCCCGGGACAGGGAAATCAGCCCCAGCATTTT.

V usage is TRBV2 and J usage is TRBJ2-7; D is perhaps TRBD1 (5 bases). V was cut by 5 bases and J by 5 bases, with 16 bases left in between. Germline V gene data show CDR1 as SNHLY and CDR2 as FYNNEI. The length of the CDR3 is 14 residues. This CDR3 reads CASSSDSRWDEQYF. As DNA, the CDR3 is TGTGCCAGCAGTTCCGACAGTCGGTGGGACGAGCAGTACTTC.

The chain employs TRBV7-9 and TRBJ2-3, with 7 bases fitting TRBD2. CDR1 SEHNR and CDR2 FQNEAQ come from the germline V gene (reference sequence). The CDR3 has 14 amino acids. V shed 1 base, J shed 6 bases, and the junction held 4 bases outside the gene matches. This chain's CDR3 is CASSLELARDTQYF. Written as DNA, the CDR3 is TGTGCCAGCAGCTTAGAACTAGCGAGGGATACGCAGTATTTT. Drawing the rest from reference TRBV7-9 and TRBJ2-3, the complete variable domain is DTGVSQNPRHKITKRGQNVTFRCDPISEHNRLYWYRQTLGQGPEFLTYFQNEAQLEKSRLLSDRFSAERPKGSFSTLEIQRTEQGDSAMYLCASSLELARDTQYFGPGTRLTVL.

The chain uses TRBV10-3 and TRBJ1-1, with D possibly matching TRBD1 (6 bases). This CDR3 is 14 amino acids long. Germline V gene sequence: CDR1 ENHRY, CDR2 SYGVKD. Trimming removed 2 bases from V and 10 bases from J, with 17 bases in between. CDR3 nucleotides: TGTGCCATCAGTGAGGCATACAGGGATGGGGGAGCTTTCTTT. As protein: CAISEAYRDGGAFF.

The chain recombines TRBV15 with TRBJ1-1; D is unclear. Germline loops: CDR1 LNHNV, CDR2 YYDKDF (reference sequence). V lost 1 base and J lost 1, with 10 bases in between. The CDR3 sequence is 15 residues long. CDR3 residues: CATSRVAPSNTEAFF. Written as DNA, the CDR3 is TGTGCCACCAGCAGAGTAGCACCCTCGAACACTGAAGCTTTCTTT.

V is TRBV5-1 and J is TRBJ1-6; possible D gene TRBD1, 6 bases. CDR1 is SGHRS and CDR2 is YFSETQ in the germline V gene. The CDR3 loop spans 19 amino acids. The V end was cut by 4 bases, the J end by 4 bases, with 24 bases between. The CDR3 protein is CASSPGQDSPNVYNSPLHF. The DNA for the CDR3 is TGCGCCAGCAGCCCGGGCCAGGACAGTCCCAACGTATATAATTCACCCCTCCACTTT.

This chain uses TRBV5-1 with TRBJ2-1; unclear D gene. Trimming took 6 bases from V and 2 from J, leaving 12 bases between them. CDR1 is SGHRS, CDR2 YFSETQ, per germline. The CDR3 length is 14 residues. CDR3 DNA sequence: TGCGCCAGCACCCGTCCTCCGGCCTACAATGAGCAGTTCTTC. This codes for CASTRPPAYNEQFF.

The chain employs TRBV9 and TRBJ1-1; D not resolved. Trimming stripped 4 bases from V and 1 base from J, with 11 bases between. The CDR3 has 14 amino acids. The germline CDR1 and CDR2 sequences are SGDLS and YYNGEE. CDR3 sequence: CASSPQVGNTEAFF. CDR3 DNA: TGTGCCAGCAGCCCCCAGGTTGGGAACACTGAAGCTTTCTTT.

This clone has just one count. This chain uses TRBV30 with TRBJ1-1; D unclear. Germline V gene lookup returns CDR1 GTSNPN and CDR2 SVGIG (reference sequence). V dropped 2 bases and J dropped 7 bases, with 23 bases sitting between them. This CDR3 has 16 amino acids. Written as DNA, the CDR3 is TGTGCCTGGAGTCCCCCTGCCCTTGGACCTCGTGGTGAAGCTTTCTTT. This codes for CAWSPPALGPRGEAFF.